Sequencing of this T cell receptor (beta chain) was carried out in a study of T cells after yellow fever vaccination. General study points: Abundant clonotypes from the bulk population could have been carried over as contaminants into FACS-sorted repertoires.

Production of TCR cDNA was by 5'RACE template switching, which also added a universal primer site and UMIs. Each CDR3 protein gets one entry after TCRdb re-called the 5' RACE reads with MiXCR. The sample has 400,000 to 650,000 distinct CDR3 sequences, just over 20% seen once. Looked up from germline, CDR1 is SGHKS and CDR2 is YYEKEE (reference sequence). The length of the CDR3 is 13 residues. The V gene lost 4 bases and the J gene lost 3 bases, with 8 bases spanning the gap. The sample holds a few counts of this clonotype. Its antigen is unknown. The chain joins TRBV5-5 to TRBJ1-3; possibly TRBD1 for D (5 bases). This material consisted of PBMCs, taken less than 25 days after the first yellow fever vaccination. The receptor comes from a man aged 18 to 29 who received the YFV17D yellow fever vaccine. CDR3 bases: TGTGCCAGCAGCGTCCAGGGTGGAAACACCATATATTTT. It yields the protein CASSVQGGNTIYF.